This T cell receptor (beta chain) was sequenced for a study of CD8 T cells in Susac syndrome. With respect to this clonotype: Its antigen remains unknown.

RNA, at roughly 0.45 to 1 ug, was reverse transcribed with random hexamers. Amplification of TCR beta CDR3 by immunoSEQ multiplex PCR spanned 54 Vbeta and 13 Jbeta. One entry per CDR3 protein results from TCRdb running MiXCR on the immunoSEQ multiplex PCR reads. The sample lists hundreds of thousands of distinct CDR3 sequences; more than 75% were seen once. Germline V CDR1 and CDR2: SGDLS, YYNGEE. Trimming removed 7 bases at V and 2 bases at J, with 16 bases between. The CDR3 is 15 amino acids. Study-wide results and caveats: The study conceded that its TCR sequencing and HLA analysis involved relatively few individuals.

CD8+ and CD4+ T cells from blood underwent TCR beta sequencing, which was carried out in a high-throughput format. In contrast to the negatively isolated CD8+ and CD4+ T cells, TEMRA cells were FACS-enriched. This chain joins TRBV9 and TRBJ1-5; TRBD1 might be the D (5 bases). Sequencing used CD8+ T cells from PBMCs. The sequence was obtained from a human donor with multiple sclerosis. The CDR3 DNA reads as TGTGCCAGCTCTCGTGAGGGAGGGGGCAATCAGCCCCAGCATTTT. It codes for CASSREGGGNQPQHF.